This TCR beta chain was profiled in a study of PD-1 blockade in classical Hodgkin lymphoma. General study findings and limits: Before treatment, TCR diversity in newly diagnosed patients was reportedly lower than in healthy donors. Lower baseline TCR diversity marked trial partial responders and progressors.

The CDR3 has 15 residues. With V trimmed by 5 bases and J by 1 base, 5 bases remained unmatched. Germline V gene data show CDR1 as MDHEN and CDR2 as SYDVKM. As to this clone: Its antigen is unidentified.

Libraries were prepared by immunoSEQ multiplex PCR; TCRdb keeps only in-frame clonotypes and omits some of them. The table has some 96,000 clones, around four fifths seen once. Each of the patients experienced relapse following autologous stem cell transplantation, and their brentuximab vedotin exposure differed. The chain couples TRBV28 to TRBJ1-1, with 9 bases matching TRBD1. The sequenced sample was peripheral blood mononuclear cells (PBMCs), obtained at baseline. The sequence came from a human donor with classical Hodgkin lymphoma. CDR3 region: CASSLQGAGNTEAFF. Here the CDR3 DNA reads TGTGCCAGCAGTCTACAGGGGGCAGGGAACACTGAAGCTTTCTTT.